What follows are 21 T cell receptor beta chains derived from one specimen sequenced in a study of liver allograft versus peripheral blood T cells. Study overall: Within transplanted livers, the T cell receptor repertoires were examined and compared against the repertoires present in the peripheral blood of liver transplant recipients.

TCRdb recomputed calls from the reads with MiXCR, one row per CDR3 protein. The sample includes some 3,000 distinct CDR3 sequences, roughly 15% seen only once; the top ten take roughly 3.3%. The receptors originated from a human patient who had a liver transplant. The graft donor may be the source of some T cells.

The rearrangement uses TRBV19 and TRBJ1-5; tentatively, D is TRBD1 (5 bases). Germline values: CDR1 LNHDA, CDR2 SQIVND (reference sequence). This CDR3 is built from 15 residues. CDR3 residues: CVSKLLADGGQPQHF. The DNA of the CDR3 is TGTGTCAGCAAGCTGCTCGCCGATGGGGGTCAGCCCCAGCATTTT.

This clonotype is medium-sized within its sample. The V and J genes are TRBV6-6 and TRBJ2-7; 12 bases align to TRBD1. With 5 bases clipped from V and 6 bases from J, the junction kept 8 bases outside the gene matches. The CDR3 contains 15 residues. The germline CDR1 and CDR2 sequences are MNHNY and SVGAGI (reference sequence). The CDR3 nucleotides are TGTGCCAGCAGTACCGCCGGGACAGGGGGCCTCGAGCAGTACTTC. Amino acid sequence: CASSTAGTGGLEQYF.

By frequency in the sample, this clonotype is medium-sized. V and J are TRBV7-9 and TRBJ1-3; a possible D gene is TRBD1 (5 bases). Germline values: CDR1 SEHNR, CDR2 FQNEAQ (reference sequence). Trimming took off 1 base at V and 4 bases at J, with 17 bases between the two ends. This CDR3 is built from 17 residues. CDR3 protein: CASSLENAGLSGNTIYF. CDR3 sequence (DNA): TGTGCCAGCAGCTTAGAGAATGCAGGGCTCTCAGGAAACACCATATATTTT.

Remarks on this clonotype: Just one base apart from a much larger clone, this may be a read error. The chain has TRBV19 and TRBJ2-7; D not resolved. Germline assignment: CDR1 LNHDA and CDR2 SQIVND (reference sequence). The CDR3 runs to 14 residues. The DNA for the CDR3 is TGTGCCAGTAGCACAGCTGTGTCCTCCGACGAGCAGTACTTC. This sequence encodes CASSTAVSSDEQYF. The full variable domain, with the rest looked up from reference TRBV19 and TRBJ2-7, is DGGITQSPKYLFRKEGQNVTLSCEQNLNHDAMYWYRQDPGQGLRLIYYSQIVNDFQKGDIAEGYSVSREKKESFPLTVTSAQKNPTAFYLCASSTAVSSDEQYFGPGTRLTVT.

This clonotype is medium-sized by share. The chain joins TRBV6-1 to TRBJ2-1; D unresolved. The CDR3 extends over 12 amino acids. The germline V gene encodes CDR1 MNHNS and CDR2 SASEGT. V dropped 6 bases and J dropped 4 bases, with 7 bases sitting between them. CDR3 region: CASSPGYNEQFF. CDR3 in DNA: TGTGCCAGCAGCCCCGGATACAATGAGCAGTTCTTC.

Within the sample, this clonotype is medium-sized. The chain links TRBV29-1 to TRBJ2-3; D not certain. Germline-derived CDR1 and CDR2 are SQVTM and ANQGSEA. The length of the CDR3 is 11 residues. V lost 4 bases, J lost 2 bases, and 4 bases lay in between. The CDR3 is CSVGDTDTQYF. Here the CDR3 DNA reads TGCAGCGTTGGGGACACAGATACGCAGTATTTT.

In its sample, this clonotype is medium-sized. The rearrangement links TRBV9 to TRBJ1-1; weak D call: TRBD1 (5 bases). The CDR3 loop spans 14 amino acids. V gave up 1 base and J gave up 1 base, with 8 bases separating them. Germline CDR1 and CDR2: SGDLS and YYNGEE. CDR3 sequence: CASSVWDQNTEAFF. The CDR3, as DNA: TGTGCCAGCAGCGTATGGGACCAGAACACTGAAGCTTTCTTT.

This clonotype is medium-sized. The chain employs TRBV18 and TRBJ2-5; D possibly corresponds to TRBD1 (7 bases). Trimming took 3 bases from V and 3 from J, leaving 8 bases between them. Germline V gene sequence: CDR1 KGHSH, CDR2 LQKENI. The CDR3 spans 13 residues. In DNA, the CDR3 is TGTGCCAGCTCACCCAGGGGGGAAGAGACCCAGTACTTC. Translated: CASSPRGEETQYF.

Regarding this clonotype: Only one base separates this from a far larger clonotype, so it likely reflects a read error. V and J are TRBV6-5 and TRBJ1-2; D is unclear. This CDR3 has 13 residues. Germline V lookup: CDR1 MNHEY, CDR2 SVGAGI. Trimming stripped 5 bases from V and 6 bases from J, with 13 bases between. This CDR3 is CASSESEQNGYTF. CDR3 in DNA: TGTGCCAGCAGTGAGTCCGAACAGAATGGCTACACCTTC.

Judged by abundance, this clonotype is medium-sized. This chain joins TRBV6-1 and TRBJ1-5, with 7 bases that match TRBD1. The CDR3 has 15 amino acids. CDR1 and CDR2 (germline): MNHNS, SASEGT. J gave up 1 base and V 1 base, and 1 base lay outside the gene matches. In DNA form, the CDR3 reads TGTGCCAGCAGTGAAGAGACAGGGAGCAATCAGCCCCAGCATTTT. Its protein product is CASSEETGSNQPQHF.

This clonotype was picked up a small number of times. The V and J genes are TRBV20-1 and TRBJ2-3, with D perhaps TRBD1 (7 bases). This CDR3 comprises 15 residues. Germline V gives CDR1 DFQATT, CDR2 SNEGSKA (reference sequence). The V end lost 6 bases, the J end lost 0 bases, and 16 bases lay between the germline ends. CDR3 protein: CSADRGTASTDTQYF. CDR3 coding DNA: TGCAGTGCAGATCGCGGGACAGCTAGCACAGATACGCAGTATTTT.

This clonotype ranks as medium-sized. This chain links TRBV5-4 with TRBJ2-6; D is unresolved. Germline V CDR1 and CDR2: SGHNT, YYREEE (reference sequence). The CDR3 sequence is 14 residues long. V dropped 2 bases and J dropped 4 bases, with 7 bases sitting between them. CDR3 bases: TGTGCCAGCAGCTTAGACACCGGGGCCAACGTCCTGACTTTC. This codes for CASSLDTGANVLTF.

Relative to its sample, this clonotype is medium-sized. The genes are TRBV11-1 and TRBJ2-2, with D uncertain. V lost 7 bases and J 0 bases, leaving 6 bases between the germline ends. CDR1 is SGHAT and CDR2 is FQDESV in the germline V gene (reference sequence). This CDR3 has 13 residues. The chain's CDR3 is CASTLSNTGELFF. DNA of the CDR3: TGTGCCAGCACCCTATCGAACACCGGGGAGCTGTTTTTT.

In this sample, this clonotype turned up a few times. The V and J genes are TRBV25-1 and TRBJ2-7; D possibly corresponds to TRBD1 (6 bases). The germline V gene encodes CDR1 MGHDK and CDR2 SYGVNS. Trimming cost V 2 bases and J 4 bases, with 12 bases left between them. The CDR3 runs to 14 residues. CDR3 sequence reads: CASSESHRVYEQYF. CDR3 nucleotides: TGTGCCAGCAGTGAAAGCCACAGGGTTTACGAGCAGTACTTC.

V and J are TRBV20-1 and TRBJ1-5, with a weak D call TRBD1 (5 bases). Per germline, CDR1 DFQATT and CDR2 SNEGSKA (reference sequence). V lost 5 bases, J lost 0 bases, and 14 bases lay in between. This CDR3 region has 15 residues. The CDR3 sequence: CSAAVQAVSNQPQHF. The CDR3 nucleotides read TGCAGTGCTGCAGTACAGGCGGTTAGCAATCAGCCCCAGCATTTT.

This clonotype is classed as medium-sized. This chain links TRBV6-1 with TRBJ1-1; D not certain. This CDR3 is built from 13 residues. The germline V and J ends were trimmed by 3 bases and 4 bases, with 9 bases remaining between them. Germline V lookup: CDR1 MNHNS, CDR2 SASEGT. The CDR3: CASSDGRGTEAFF. CDR3 in DNA: TGTGCCAGCAGTGATGGCAGAGGCACTGAAGCTTTCTTT.

The chain recombines TRBV9 with TRBJ2-1, with D possibly matching TRBD2 (6 bases). The germline gives CDR1 SGDLS, CDR2 YYNGEE. CDR3 length: 15 amino acids. Trimming cost V 6 bases and J 9 bases, with 22 bases left between them. CDR3 region: CASTATSLGGGEQFF. In DNA, the CDR3 is TGTGCCAGCACCGCGACTAGTCTGGGGGGAGGTGAGCAGTTCTTC.

Notes on this clonotype: A much larger clone differs from this one at a single base, so this may be a read error. This chain connects TRBV29-1 to TRBJ2-3; D remains unclear. Germline lookup yields CDR1 SQVTM and CDR2 ANQGSEA. V was clipped by 8 bases and J by 2 bases, with 11 bases between them. The CDR3 loop spans 12 amino acids. The CDR3 loop reads CSIAGDTDTQYF. CDR3 DNA sequence: TGCAGCATTGCAGGAGACACAGATACGCAGTATTTT.

The chain joins TRBV7-9 to TRBJ2-3, with D unclear. CDR1 is SEHNR and CDR2 is FQNEAQ in the germline V gene (reference sequence). V was pared by 7 bases and J by 0 bases, with 11 bases between. CDR3 length: 14 residues. The CDR3 protein is CASMAQLSTDTQYF. Here the CDR3 DNA reads TGTGCCAGCATGGCACAACTGAGCACAGATACGCAGTATTTT.

The CDR3 DNA is TGTGCCACCCGACTAGCGGGGTACAATGAGCAGTTCTTC. Its translation: CATRLAGYNEQFF. The chain carries TRBV12-3 or TRBV12-4 and TRBJ2-1, with 11 bases that match TRBD2. The CDR3 sequence is 13 residues long. J gave up 4 bases and V 10 bases, and 3 bases lay outside the gene matches.

By share, this clonotype counts as medium-sized. V usage is TRBV27 and J usage is TRBJ1-5, with a tentative D call TRBD1 (5 bases). With 2 bases removed from V and 5 bases from J, the gap between germline ends came to 7 bases. In germline, CDR1 is MNHEY, CDR2 SMNVEV (reference sequence). The CDR3 runs to 13 residues. This chain's CDR3 is CASSLIGDQPQHF. CDR3 DNA: TGTGCCAGCAGTTTAATAGGGGATCAGCCCCAGCATTTT.